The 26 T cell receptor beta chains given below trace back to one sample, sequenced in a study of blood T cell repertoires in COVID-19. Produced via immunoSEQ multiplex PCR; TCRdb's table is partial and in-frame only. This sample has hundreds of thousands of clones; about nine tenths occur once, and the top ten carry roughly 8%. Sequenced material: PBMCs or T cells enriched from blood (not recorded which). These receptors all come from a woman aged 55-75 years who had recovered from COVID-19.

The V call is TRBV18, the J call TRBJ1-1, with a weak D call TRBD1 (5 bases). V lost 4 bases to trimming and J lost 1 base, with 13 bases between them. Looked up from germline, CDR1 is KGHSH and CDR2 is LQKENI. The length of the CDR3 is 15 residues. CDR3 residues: CASSLTGPSNTEAFF. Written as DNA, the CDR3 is TGTGCCAGCTCACTTACAGGCCCTTCGAACACTGAAGCTTTCTTT. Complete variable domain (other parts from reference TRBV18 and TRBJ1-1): NAGVMQNPRHLVRRRGQEARLRCSPMKGHSHVYWYRQLPEEGLKFMVYLQKENIIDESGMPKERFSAEFPKEGPSILRIQQVVRGDSAAYFCASSLTGPSNTEAFFGQGTRLTVV.

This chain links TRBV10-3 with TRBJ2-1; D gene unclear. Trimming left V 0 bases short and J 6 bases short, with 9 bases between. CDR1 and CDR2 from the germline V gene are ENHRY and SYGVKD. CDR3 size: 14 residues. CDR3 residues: CAISESRGSNEQFF. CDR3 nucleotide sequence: TGTGCCATCAGTGAGTCGAGAGGATCCAATGAGCAGTTCTTC.

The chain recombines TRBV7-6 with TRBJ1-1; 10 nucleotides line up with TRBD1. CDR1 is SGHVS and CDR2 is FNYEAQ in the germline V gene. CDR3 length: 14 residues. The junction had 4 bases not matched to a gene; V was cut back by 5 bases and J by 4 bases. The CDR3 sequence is CASSPRTGGTEAFF. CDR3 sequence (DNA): TGTGCCAGCAGCCCTCGGACAGGGGGCACTGAAGCTTTCTTT.

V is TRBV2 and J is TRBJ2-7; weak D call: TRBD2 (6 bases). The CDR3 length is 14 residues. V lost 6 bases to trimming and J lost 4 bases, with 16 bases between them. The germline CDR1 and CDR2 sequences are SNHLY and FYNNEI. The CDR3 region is CASRPLQGRYEQYF. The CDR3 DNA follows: TGTGCCAGCAGACCTTTGCAAGGGAGGTACGAGCAGTACTTC. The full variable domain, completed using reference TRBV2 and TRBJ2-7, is EPEVTQTPSHQVTQMGQEVILRCVPISNHLYFYWYRQILGQKVEFLVSFYNNEISEKSEIFDDQFSVERPDGSNFTLKIRSTKLEDSAMYFCASRPLQGRYEQYFGPGTRLTVT.

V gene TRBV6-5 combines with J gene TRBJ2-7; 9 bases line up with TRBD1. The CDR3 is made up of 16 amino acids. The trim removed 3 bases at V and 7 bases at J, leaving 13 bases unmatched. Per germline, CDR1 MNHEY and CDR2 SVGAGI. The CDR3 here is CASSYLPGQGSREQYF. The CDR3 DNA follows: TGTGCCAGCAGTTATCTCCCGGGACAGGGTTCCCGGGAGCAGTACTTC.

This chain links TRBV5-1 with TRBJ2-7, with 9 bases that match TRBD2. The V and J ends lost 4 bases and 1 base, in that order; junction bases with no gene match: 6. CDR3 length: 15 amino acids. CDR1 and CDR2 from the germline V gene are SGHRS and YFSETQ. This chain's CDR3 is CASSPAGGPSYEQYV. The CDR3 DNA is TGCGCCAGCAGCCCGGCGGGGGGGCCTTCCTACGAGCAGTACGTC.

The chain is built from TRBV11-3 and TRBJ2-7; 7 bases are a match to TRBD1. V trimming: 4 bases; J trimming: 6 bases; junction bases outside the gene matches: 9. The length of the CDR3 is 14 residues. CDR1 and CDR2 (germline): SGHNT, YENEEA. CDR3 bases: TGTGCCAGCAGCTCTACAGGGGCCTTACGCGAGCAGTACTTC. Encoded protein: CASSSTGALREQYF.

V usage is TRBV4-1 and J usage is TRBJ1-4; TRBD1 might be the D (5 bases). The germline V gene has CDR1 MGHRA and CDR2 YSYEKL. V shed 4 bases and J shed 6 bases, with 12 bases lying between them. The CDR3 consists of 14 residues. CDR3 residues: CASSPTVIDEKLFF. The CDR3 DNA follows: TGCGCCAGCAGCCCGACAGTTATCGATGAAAAACTGTTTTTT.

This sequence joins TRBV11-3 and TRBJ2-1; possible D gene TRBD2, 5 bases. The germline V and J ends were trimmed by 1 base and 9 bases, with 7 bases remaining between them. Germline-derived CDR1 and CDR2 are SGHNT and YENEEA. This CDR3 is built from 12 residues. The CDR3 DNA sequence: TGTGCCAGCAGCTTAGGGCTAGCTGAGCAGTTCTTC. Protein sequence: CASSLGLAEQFF.

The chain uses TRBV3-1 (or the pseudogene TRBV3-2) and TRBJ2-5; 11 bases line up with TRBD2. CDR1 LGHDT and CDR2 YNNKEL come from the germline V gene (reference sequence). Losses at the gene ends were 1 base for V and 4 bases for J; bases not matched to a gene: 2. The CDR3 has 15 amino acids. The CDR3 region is CASSQGLAGGETQYF. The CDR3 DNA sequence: TGTGCCAGCAGCCAAGGTCTAGCGGGGGGAGAGACCCAGTACTTC.

CDR3 amino acids: CASSVSSYNSPLHF. The CDR3 nucleotides are TGTGCCAGCAGCGTTAGCTCCTATAATTCACCCCTCCACTTT. The chain employs TRBV6-5 and TRBJ1-6; the D is unclear. CDR3 length: 14 amino acids. The germline V gene encodes CDR1 MNHEY and CDR2 SVGAGI. The germline V and J ends were trimmed by 6 bases and 0 bases, with 6 bases remaining between them.

Here the CDR3 reads CASSQGTGREQYF. CDR3 nucleotides: TGCGCCAGCAGCCAGGGGACAGGGCGCGAGCAGTACTTC. V is TRBV4-1 and J is TRBJ2-7, with 9 bases fitting TRBD1. Germline CDR1 is MGHRA and CDR2 is YSYEKL. Trimming removed 3 bases from V and 6 bases from J; junction bases left unmatched: 3. The CDR3 runs to 13 residues.

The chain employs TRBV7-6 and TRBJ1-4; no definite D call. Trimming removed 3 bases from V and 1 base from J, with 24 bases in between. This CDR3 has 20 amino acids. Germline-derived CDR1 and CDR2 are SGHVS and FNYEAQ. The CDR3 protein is CASSFGYREVPQETNEKLFF. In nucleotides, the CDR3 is TGTGCCAGCAGCTTTGGATATCGGGAGGTCCCCCAGGAAACTAATGAAAAACTGTTTTTT.

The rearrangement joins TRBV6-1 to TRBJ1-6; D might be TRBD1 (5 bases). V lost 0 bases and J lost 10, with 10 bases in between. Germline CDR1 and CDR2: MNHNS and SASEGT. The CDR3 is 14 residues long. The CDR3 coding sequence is TGTGCCAGCAGTGAAGCCCACACAGGCTCACCCCTCCACTTT. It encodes CASSEAHTGSPLHF.

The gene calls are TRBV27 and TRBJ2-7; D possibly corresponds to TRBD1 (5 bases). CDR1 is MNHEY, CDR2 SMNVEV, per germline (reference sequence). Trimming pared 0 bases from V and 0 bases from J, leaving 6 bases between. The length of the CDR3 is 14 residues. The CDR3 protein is CASSLSQGSYEQYV. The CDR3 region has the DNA TGTGCCAGCAGTTTATCCCAGGGCTCCTACGAGCAGTACGTC.

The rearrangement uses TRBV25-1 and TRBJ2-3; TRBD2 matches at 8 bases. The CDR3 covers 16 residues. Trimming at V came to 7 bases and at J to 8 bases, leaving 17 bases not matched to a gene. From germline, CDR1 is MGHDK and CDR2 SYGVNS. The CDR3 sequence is CASTPRAAAAGGTQYF. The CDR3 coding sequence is TGTGCCAGCACCCCTAGGGCGGCAGCGGCGGGAGGTACGCAGTATTTT.

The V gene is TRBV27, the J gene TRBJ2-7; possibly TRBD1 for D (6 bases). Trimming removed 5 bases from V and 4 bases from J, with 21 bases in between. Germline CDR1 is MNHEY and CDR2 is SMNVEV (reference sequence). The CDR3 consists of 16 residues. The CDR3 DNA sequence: TGTGCCAGCAGTCCCTCCCCCCCAGGGGCCGTTTACGAGCAGTACTTC. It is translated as CASSPSPPGAVYEQYF.

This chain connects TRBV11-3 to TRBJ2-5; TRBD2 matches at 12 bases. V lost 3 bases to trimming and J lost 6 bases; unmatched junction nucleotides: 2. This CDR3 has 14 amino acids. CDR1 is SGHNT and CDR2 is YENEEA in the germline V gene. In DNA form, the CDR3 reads TGTGCCAGCAGCTTCGGACTAGCGGGACAGACCCAGTACTTC. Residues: CASSFGLAGQTQYF.

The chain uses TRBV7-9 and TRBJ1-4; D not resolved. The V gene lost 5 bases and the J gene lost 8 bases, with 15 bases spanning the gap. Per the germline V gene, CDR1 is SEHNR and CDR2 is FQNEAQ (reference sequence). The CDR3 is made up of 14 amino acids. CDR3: CASSLGGIGEKLFF. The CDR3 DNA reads TGTGCCAGCAGCCTAGGAGGGATAGGGGAAAAACTGTTTTTT.

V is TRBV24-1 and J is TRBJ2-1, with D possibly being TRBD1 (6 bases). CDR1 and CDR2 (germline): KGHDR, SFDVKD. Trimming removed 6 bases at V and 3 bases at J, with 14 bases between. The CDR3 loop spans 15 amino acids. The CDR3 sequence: CATSIGGTGYNEQFF. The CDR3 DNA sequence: TGTGCCACCAGTATTGGGGGCACCGGCTACAATGAGCAGTTCTTC.

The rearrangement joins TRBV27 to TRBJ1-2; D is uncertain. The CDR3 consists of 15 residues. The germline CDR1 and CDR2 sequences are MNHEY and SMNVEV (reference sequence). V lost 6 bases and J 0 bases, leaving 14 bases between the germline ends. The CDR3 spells CASSPLGGANYGYTF. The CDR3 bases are TGTGCCAGCAGCCCGTTAGGCGGTGCTAACTATGGCTACACCTTC.

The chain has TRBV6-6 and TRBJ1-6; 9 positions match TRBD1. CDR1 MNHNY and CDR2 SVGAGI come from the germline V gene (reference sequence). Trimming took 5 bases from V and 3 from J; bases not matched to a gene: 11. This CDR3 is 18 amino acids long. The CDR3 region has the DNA TGTGCCAGCAGTCAACGCTCGGGACAGGGACTCTATAATTCACCCCTCCACTTT. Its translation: CASSQRSGQGLYNSPLHF.

In DNA form, the CDR3 reads TGTGCCAGCAGCTTAAGGGGGGGTAACTATGGCTACACCTTC. Amino acids: CASSLRGGNYGYTF. This chain connects TRBV7-2 to TRBJ1-2, with D perhaps TRBD1 (6 bases). The V end lost 2 bases, the J end lost 1 base, and 8 bases lay between the germline ends. This CDR3 spans 14 amino acids. Germline CDR1 and CDR2: SGHTA and FQGNSA.

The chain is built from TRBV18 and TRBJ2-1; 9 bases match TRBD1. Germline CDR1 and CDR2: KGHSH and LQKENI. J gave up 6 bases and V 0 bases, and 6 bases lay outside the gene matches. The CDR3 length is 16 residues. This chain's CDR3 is CASSPPGQGAPNEQFF. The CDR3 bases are TGTGCCAGCTCACCACCGGGACAGGGAGCCCCCAATGAGCAGTTCTTC. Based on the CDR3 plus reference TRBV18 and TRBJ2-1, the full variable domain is NAGVMQNPRHLVRRRGQEARLRCSPMKGHSHVYWYRQLPEEGLKFMVYLQKENIIDESGMPKERFSAEFPKEGPSILRIQQVVRGDSAAYFCASSPPGQGAPNEQFFGPGTRLTVL.

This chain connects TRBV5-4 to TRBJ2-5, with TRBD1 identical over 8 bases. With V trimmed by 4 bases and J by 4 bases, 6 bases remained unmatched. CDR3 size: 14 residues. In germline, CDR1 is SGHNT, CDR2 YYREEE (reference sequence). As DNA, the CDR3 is TGTGCCAGCAGCCTGGACAGGGAACGAGAGACCCAGTACTTC. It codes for CASSLDRERETQYF.

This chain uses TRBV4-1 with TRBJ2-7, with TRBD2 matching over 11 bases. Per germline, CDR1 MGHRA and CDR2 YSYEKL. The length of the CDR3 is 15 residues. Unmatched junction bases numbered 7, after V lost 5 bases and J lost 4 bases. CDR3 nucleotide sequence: TGCGCCAGCAGCGACCCTAGCGGGGGGCTTTACGAGCAGTACTTC. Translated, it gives CASSDPSGGLYEQYF.